Presented here are 24 T cell receptor beta chains from one specimen sequenced in a study of CD8+ T cells in alopecia areata. Treatment noted: oral pan-JAK inhibitor, 5-10 mg twice daily. In each case, RNA was isolated and then reverse transcribed into cDNA as the sequencing template. TCRdb's table, derived via immunoSEQ multiplex PCR, lists solely in-frame clones and lacks some. There are 95,000 to 100,000 clones in the sample; about 60% occur only once, and approximately 16% lies in the top ten. The sequencing used CD8+ T cells sorted from blood, collected at approximately week 56, from a patient treated with tofacitinib. These receptors all stem from a human donor with alopecia areata.

This clone has just one count. This sequence joins TRBV5-6 and TRBJ1-1; no clear D. Germline V gene data show CDR1 as SGHDT and CDR2 as YYEEEE. The CDR3 runs 15 residues. V lost 0 bases and J 4 bases, leaving 13 bases between the germline ends. CDR3 loop: CASSLGVTARTEAFF. The CDR3 DNA is TGTGCCAGCAGCTTGGGGGTCACAGCCCGCACTGAAGCTTTCTTT.

This chain uses TRBV27 with TRBJ2-7; D is unresolved. Germline assignment: CDR1 MNHEY and CDR2 SMNVEV (reference sequence). The CDR3 covers 14 residues. Trimming left V 2 bases short and J 1 base short, with 9 bases between. CDR3 region: CASSLQAGSYEQYF. For the CDR3, the DNA is TGTGCCAGCAGTTTACAGGCAGGTTCCTACGAGCAGTACTTC.

This rearrangement joins TRBV21-1 to TRBJ2-2; the table's D call TRBD1 went unverified against the DNA. TRBV21-1 is an annotated pseudogene. The CDR3 is made up of 19 amino acids. The CDR3 nucleotides read TGTGCCAGCAGCAAAAGGAGTTATTATAGACAGCTGAACACCGGGGAGCTGTTTTTT. It is translated as CASSKRSYYRQLNTGELFF.

CDR3 loop: CASSESGGPMSQHF. The CDR3 DNA reads TGTGCCAGCAGTGAATCGGGGGGGCCTATGTCCCAGCATTTT. This sequence joins TRBV25-1 and TRBJ1-5, with D possibly TRBD1 on 6 matching bases. From germline, CDR1 is MGHDK and CDR2 SYGVNS. The CDR3 spans 14 residues. V lost 1 base to trimming and J lost 11 bases, with 15 bases between them.

The chain uses TRBV30 and TRBJ1-5; a possible D gene is TRBD1 (5 bases). The V gene lost 2 bases and the J gene lost 9 bases, with 20 bases spanning the gap. CDR1 is GTSNPN, CDR2 SVGIG, per germline (reference sequence). CDR3 length: 15 residues. The CDR3 bases are TGTGCCTGGAGTACTCCGTCCCGGGGGATCGGGCCCCAGCATTTT. It codes for CAWSTPSRGIGPQHF.

The J gene is TRBJ1-1, the V gene TRBV12-5; D may be TRBD1 (6 bases). V lost 2 bases to trimming and J lost 1 base, with 8 bases between them. The CDR3 spans 14 residues. Germline CDR1 reads LGHNT; CDR2 reads FRNRAP. CDR3 nucleotides: TGTGCTAGTGGTTTGCAGGGGACGAACACTGAAGCTTTCTTT. It is translated as CASGLQGTNTEAFF.

J is TRBJ2-1 and V is TRBV13; either TRBD1 or TRBD2 may supply D (6 bases each). Germline loops: CDR1 PRHDT, CDR2 FYEKMQ (reference sequence). V lost 3 bases and J lost 5, with 14 bases in between. The CDR3 extends over 15 amino acids. Written as DNA, the CDR3 is TGTGCCAGCAGCTTCCCCACGGGGGCTCACAATGAGCAGTTCTTC. The encoded protein is CASSFPTGAHNEQFF.

This clone was observed a handful of times. The chain uses TRBV11-2 and TRBJ2-2; 9 bases are a match to TRBD1. In germline, CDR1 is SGHAT, CDR2 FQNNGV. CDR3 size: 15 residues. With 5 bases clipped from V and 7 bases from J, the junction kept 8 bases outside the gene matches. This CDR3 is CASSLRQGDYGELFF. In nucleotides, the CDR3 is TGTGCCAGCAGCCTACGACAGGGGGATTACGGGGAGCTGTTTTTT.

This sequence joins TRBV25-1 and TRBJ1-1, with D unresolved. The CDR3 sequence is 12 residues long. Between the trimmed V and J ends, which lost 5 bases and 8 bases, there was a span of 12 bases. The germline V gene encodes CDR1 MGHDK and CDR2 SYGVNS. CDR3 in amino acids: CASSHPATEAFF. For the CDR3, the DNA is TGTGCCAGCAGTCATCCGGCAACCGAAGCTTTCTTT.

The gene calls are TRBV6-1 and TRBJ1-2; 10 bases line up with TRBD1. In germline, CDR1 is MNHNS, CDR2 SASEGT. There are 13 residues in the CDR3. After removal of 5 bases from V and 6 bases from J, the junction contained 3 bases not matched to a gene. The CDR3, as DNA: TGTGCCAGCAGTCAGGGACAGGGGAATGGCTACACCTTC. This gives the protein CASSQGQGNGYTF.

The chain couples TRBV29-1 to TRBJ2-3; D uncertain. The CDR3 has 12 residues. The V end was cut by 4 bases, the J end by 2 bases, with 7 bases between. Germline V CDR1 and CDR2: SQVTM, ANQGSEA. The DNA of the CDR3 is TGCAGCGTTGTAGAGTACACAGATACGCAGTATTTT. Its protein product is CSVVEYTDTQYF.

This clone was observed many times. The chain links TRBV11-2 to TRBJ2-7; D is possibly TRBD1 or TRBD2 (7 bases each). The CDR3 consists of 15 residues. Between the trimmed V and J ends, which lost 5 bases and 7 bases, there was a span of 21 bases. Germline V CDR1 and CDR2: SGHAT, FQNNGV. Here the CDR3 DNA reads TGTGCCAGCAGCCCCCAGGGGGGGGTCCCCCGAGAGCAGTACTTC. This translates into CASSPQGGVPREQYF.

The chain uses TRBV5-1 and TRBJ2-6; maybe TRBD2 (5 bases). Per the germline V gene, CDR1 is SGHRS and CDR2 is YFSETQ. The CDR3 sequence is 17 residues long. The V and J ends lost 2 bases and 3 bases respectively, with 15 bases between them. CDR3 sequence: CASSFTERRYGANVLTF. For the CDR3, the DNA is TGCGCCAGCAGCTTTACCGAGAGGAGGTATGGGGCCAACGTCCTGACTTTC. Filled out from reference TRBV5-1 and TRBJ2-6, the complete variable domain reads KAGVTQTPRYLIKTRGQQVTLSCSPISGHRSVSWYQQTPGQGLQFLFEYFSETQRNKGNFPGRFSGRQFSNSRSEMNVSTLELGDSALYLCASSFTERRYGANVLTFGAGSRLTVL.

The rearrangement uses TRBV7-9 and TRBJ1-4, with D possibly being TRBD1 (5 bases). V lost 5 bases and J 10 bases, leaving 17 bases between the germline ends. Germline CDR1 is SEHNR and CDR2 is FQNEAQ (reference sequence). The CDR3 sequence is 14 residues long. This CDR3 reads CASSDSWAGLKLFF. The CDR3, as DNA: TGTGCCAGCAGCGACAGTTGGGCAGGGTTAAAACTGTTTTTT.

The chain carries TRBV2 and TRBJ2-7, with 7 nucleotides matching TRBD1. V shed 2 bases, J shed 1 base, and the junction held 5 bases outside the gene matches. The CDR3 contains 15 residues. Germline V gene data show CDR1 as SNHLY and CDR2 as FYNNEI. The CDR3, as DNA: TGTGCCAGCAGTGAATGGTCAGGGGGATCCTACGAGCAGTACTTC. This gives the protein CASSEWSGGSYEQYF.

The chain couples TRBV6-5 to TRBJ2-2; D remains unclear. Germline V gene data show CDR1 as MNHEY and CDR2 as SVGAGI. Trimming removed 6 bases at V and 5 bases at J, with 13 bases between. The CDR3 has 14 residues. The chain's CDR3 is CASRYLGSTGELFF. DNA of the CDR3: TGTGCCAGCAGATACCTTGGGTCAACCGGGGAGCTGTTTTTT.

The chain combines TRBV2 with TRBJ2-7; D might be TRBD1 (6 bases). Trimming took 7 bases from V and 4 from J, leaving 14 bases between them. The CDR3 contains 13 residues. In germline, CDR1 is SNHLY, CDR2 FYNNEI. The CDR3 region is CASTRQEQYEQYF. As DNA, the CDR3 is TGTGCCAGCACTCGACAGGAACAGTACGAGCAGTACTTC.

A single count supports this clone. This chain uses TRBV10-3 with TRBJ2-1, with D hard to call. This CDR3 comprises 14 residues. Germline lookup yields CDR1 ENHRY and CDR2 SYGVKD. Trimming removed 0 bases from V and 8 bases from J, with 11 bases in between. The CDR3 spells CAISESTPDDEQFF. CDR3 bases: TGTGCCATCAGTGAGTCGACTCCTGACGATGAGCAGTTCTTC.

Written as DNA, the CDR3 is TGTGCCAGCATACGGACAGGGGGAACTGAAGCTTTCTTT. Translating gives CASIRTGGTEAFF. This chain joins TRBV6-5 and TRBJ1-1, with 10 bases matching TRBD1. Germline CDR1 and CDR2: MNHEY and SVGAGI. After removal of 7 bases from V and 5 bases from J, the junction contained 4 bases not matched to a gene. This CDR3 has 13 residues.

This clone was detected a few times. The CDR3 coding sequence is TGCGCCAGCAGCCAATCCGCTGAAGCTTTCTTT. Translating it yields CASSQSAEAFF. The genes are TRBV4-1 and TRBJ1-1; no clear D. The CDR3 contains 11 residues. Trimming took off 2 bases at V and 6 bases at J, with 4 bases between the two ends. Germline V gene lookup returns CDR1 MGHRA and CDR2 YSYEKL.

The chain recombines TRBV30 with TRBJ2-5, with D perhaps TRBD2 (5 bases). CDR3 length equals 14 residues. V dropped 0 bases and J dropped 3 bases, with 11 bases sitting between them. Looked up from germline, CDR1 is GTSNPN and CDR2 is SVGIG (reference sequence). As DNA, the CDR3 is TGTGCCTGGAGTGTCGGGGTCGGGGAAGAGACCCAGTACTTC. It encodes CAWSVGVGEETQYF.

The chain is built from TRBV29-1 and TRBJ2-3; 8 bases fit TRBD1. Unmatched junction bases numbered 2, after V lost 4 bases and J lost 2 bases. The CDR3 covers 13 residues. Per the germline V gene, CDR1 is SQVTM and CDR2 is ANQGSEA. The CDR3 sequence: CSVGTGNTDTQYF. The CDR3 DNA is TGCAGCGTTGGGACAGGGAACACAGATACGCAGTATTTT.

The table lists this clone with a few counts. This sequence joins TRBV4-1 and TRBJ2-5; maybe TRBD2 (7 bases). Germline assignment: CDR1 MGHRA and CDR2 YSYEKL. V gave up 2 bases and J gave up 3 bases, with 16 bases separating them. The CDR3 has 16 amino acids. CDR3 amino acids: CASSQREGQVKETQYF. The CDR3 nucleotides read TGCGCCAGCAGCCAAAGGGAGGGACAAGTAAAAGAGACCCAGTACTTC.

The chain couples TRBV10-3 to TRBJ1-5; 7 bases are shared with TRBD1. The CDR3 spans 11 residues. Trimming removed 10 bases from V and 5 bases from J; junction bases left unmatched: 2. The germline V gene encodes CDR1 ENHRY and CDR2 SYGVKD. As DNA, the CDR3 is TGTGCCAGCGGGACAGATCAGCCCCAGCATTTT. Its translation: CASGTDQPQHF.